Presented here are 16 T cell receptor beta chains from one specimen sequenced in a study of beta chain features in type 1 diabetes. The entirety of the isolated RNA underwent reverse transcription, so expressed TCRB transcripts were sequenced. Data came from immunoSEQ multiplex PCR; TCRdb stores just in-frame clones and leaves some out. This table has 300,000 to 350,000 clones, approximately 8.2% appearing once. Sequencing was carried out using central memory CD4+ T cells from blood. These receptors all come from a woman aged 18-30 years in good health.

This clone was observed many times. Other DNA variants within this sample encode the same CDR3. The chain joins TRBV10-3 to TRBJ2-5; 7 bases line up with TRBD1. Germline CDR1 reads ENHRY; CDR2 reads SYGVKD. This CDR3 spans 13 amino acids. V lost 5 bases and J lost 0; bases outside the gene matches: 0. This CDR3 reads CAISTGDQETQYF. In DNA, the CDR3 is TGTGCCATCAGTACAGGGGACCAAGAGACCCAGTACTTC.

The rearrangement uses TRBV7-2 and TRBJ2-7, with a possible D match to TRBD2 (7 bases). With 2 bases removed from V and 2 bases from J, the gap between germline ends came to 13 bases. Germline V gene data show CDR1 as SGHTA and CDR2 as FQGNSA. This CDR3 is built from 15 residues. CDR3 protein: CASSLRGGGTYEQYF. CDR3 sequence (DNA): TGTGCCAGCAGCTTAAGAGGGGGAGGGACCTACGAGCAGTACTTC.

This clone showed up just a few times. The V gene is TRBV25-1, the J gene TRBJ1-1; no clear D. The ends were cut back, 4 bases at V and 1 base at J, with 13 bases in the middle. The length of the CDR3 is 15 residues. Germline CDR1 reads MGHDK; CDR2 reads SYGVNS. The CDR3 region has the DNA TGTGCCAGCAGTGCTCAACAGTGGGCGAACACTGAAGCTTTCTTT. It translates to CASSAQQWANTEAFF.

The sample holds a few counts of this clone. In the same sample, other DNA sequences code for this CDR3. This chain connects TRBV12-5 to TRBJ2-1; 8 nucleotides line up with TRBD1. V was clipped by 5 bases and J by 7 bases; unmatched bases: 10. The length of the CDR3 is 15 residues. Per the germline V gene, CDR1 is LGHNT and CDR2 is FRNRAP. CDR3 region: CASGLAGTGRNEQFF. CDR3 bases: TGTGCTAGTGGTCTTGCCGGGACAGGCCGTAATGAGCAGTTCTTC.

To note about this clone: The sample carries other DNA sequences with the same CDR3. The CDR3 protein is CATSRGNQPQHF. The CDR3 DNA reads as TGTGCCACCAGCAGGGGTAATCAGCCCCAGCATTTT. V is TRBV15 and J is TRBJ1-5; D remains ambiguous. Deletions cut 3 bases from V and 4 bases from J, with 4 bases between. CDR1 and CDR2 (germline): LNHNV, YYDKDF (reference sequence). This CDR3 is built from 12 residues. Filled out from reference TRBV15 and TRBJ1-5, the complete variable domain reads DAMVIQNPRYQVTQFGKPVTLSCSQTLNHNVMYWYQQKSSQAPKLLFHYYDKDFNNEADTPDNFQSRRPNTSFCFLDIRSPGLGDTAMYLCATSRGNQPQHFGDGTRLSIL.

This clone was seen just once. Since a much larger clone is just one base distant, this may be a read error. The J gene is TRBJ2-7, the V gene TRBV9; D is uncertain. In germline, CDR1 is SGDLS, CDR2 YYNGEE. Trimming cost V 4 bases and J 0 bases, with 2 bases left between them. The CDR3 sequence is 11 residues long. CDR3 DNA sequence: TGTGCCAGCAGCCCCTCCTACGAGCAGTACTTC. This encodes CASSPSYEQYF. Full variable domain (rest looked up from reference TRBV9 and TRBJ2-7): DSGVTQTPKHLITATGQRVTLRCSPRSGDLSVYWYQQSLDQGLQFLIQYYNGEERAKGNILERFSAQQFPDLHSELNLSSLELGDSALYFCASSPSYEQYFGPGTRLTVT.

This clone was picked up a small number of times. The sample holds other DNA sequences that translate to the same CDR3. The chain combines TRBV18 with TRBJ1-1; D not certain. V dropped 3 bases and J dropped 5 bases, with 13 bases sitting between them. CDR1 is KGHSH, CDR2 LQKENI, per germline. The CDR3 is 14 residues long. CDR3 DNA sequence: TGTGCCAGCTCACCGGTTGGTCTAGGGACTGAAGCTTTCTTT. This codes for CASSPVGLGTEAFF.

This clone was counted only a few times. CDR3 DNA sequence: TGTGCCAGCAGCTTATATGCAGACCCCGGGGAGCTGTTTTTT. Protein sequence: CASSLYADPGELFF. This chain connects TRBV7-9 to TRBJ2-2; D gene ambiguous. V shed 2 bases and J shed 6 bases, with 10 bases lying between them. The CDR3 loop spans 14 amino acids. The germline gives CDR1 SEHNR, CDR2 FQNEAQ (reference sequence).

The chain joins TRBV9 to TRBJ2-2; D ambiguous. CDR3 size: 15 residues. The V end lost 0 bases, the J end lost 1 base, and 7 bases lay between the germline ends. Germline V gives CDR1 SGDLS, CDR2 YYNGEE. CDR3 loop: CASSVGYLNTGELFF. CDR3 nucleotide sequence: TGTGCCAGCAGCGTAGGGTACTTGAACACCGGGGAGCTGTTTTTT.

The CDR3 DNA sequence: TGTGCCAGCAGCTTCCACGGGACGGCTCTGCAAGCTTTCTTT. This encodes CASSFHGTALQAFF. The chain recombines TRBV7-8 with TRBJ1-1; D might be TRBD1 (5 bases). Deletions cut 3 bases from V and 9 bases from J, with 17 bases between. The length of the CDR3 is 14 residues. Germline V gives CDR1 SGHVS, CDR2 FQNEAQ.

This clone has only a few counts. The V gene is TRBV5-1, the J gene TRBJ2-1, with 10 bases aligning to TRBD2. CDR1 is SGHRS and CDR2 is YFSETQ in the germline V gene. With 4 bases clipped from V and 6 bases from J, the junction kept 7 bases outside the gene matches. The CDR3 sequence is 15 residues long. The CDR3 spells CASSLLAGAGNEQFF. CDR3 coding DNA: TGCGCCAGCAGCCTCCTAGCGGGAGCTGGCAATGAGCAGTTCTTC.

This clone has only a few counts. The gene calls are TRBV2 and TRBJ2-1; TRBD2 matches at 10 bases. Unmatched junction bases numbered 11, after V lost 9 bases and J lost 0 bases. CDR1 is SNHLY and CDR2 is FYNNEI in the germline V gene. CDR3 length: 17 residues. CDR3 amino acids: CARRLAGGTSSYNEQFF. The DNA of the CDR3 is TGTGCCAGGCGACTAGCGGGTGGAACGAGCTCCTACAATGAGCAGTTCTTC.

V is TRBV7-9 and J is TRBJ2-6; 11 positions agree with TRBD1. Trimming removed 10 bases from V and 1 base from J; junction bases left unmatched: 9. Germline V lookup: CDR1 SEHNR, CDR2 FQNEAQ (reference sequence). The CDR3 is 17 amino acids. In DNA form, the CDR3 reads TGTGCCACCGGACTCGGACAGGGGGCTTCTGGGGCCAACGTCCTGACTTTC. Its translation: CATGLGQGASGANVLTF.

The chain has TRBV6-5 and TRBJ2-1; no clear D gene. This CDR3 has 11 residues. CDR1 and CDR2 (germline): MNHEY, SVGAGI. The V end was cut by 2 bases, the J end by 7 bases, with 3 bases between. The CDR3, as DNA: TGTGCCAGCAGTTACCAAAATGAGCAGTTCTTC. It translates to CASSYQNEQFF.

This chain links TRBV7-3 with TRBJ2-5; 12 bases align to TRBD2. V was pared by 2 bases and J by 5 bases, with 18 bases of the junction left unmatched. There are 20 residues in the CDR3. Germline CDR1 SGHTA, CDR2 FQGTGA. DNA for the CDR3: TGTGCCAGCAGCTTAGCGCTTCTCCTAGCGGGAGGGCCAAGATTTGAGACCCAGTACTTC. This encodes CASSLALLLAGGPRFETQYF.

In its sample, this clone was seen a few times. The sample holds other DNA sequences that translate to the same CDR3. V and J are TRBV4-3 and TRBJ2-2; tentatively, D is TRBD1 (6 bases). Trimming pared 5 bases from V and 4 bases from J, leaving 8 bases between. Looked up from germline, CDR1 is LGHNA and CDR2 is YSLEER. The CDR3 consists of 13 residues. The CDR3 region has the DNA TGCGCCAGCAGCTTAGGGGGCACCGGGGAGCTGTTTTTT. Protein sequence: CASSLGGTGELFF.